These T cell receptor beta chains were read from a single sample in a study of T-cell memory formation after mild COVID-19. One entry per CDR3 protein, called by TCRdb with MiXCR from the 5' RACE reads. The sample has under 250,000 distinct CDR3 sequences, 8% to 10% seen once. Sequenced sample: PBMCs or a T cell subset sorted from them (not recorded which). The receptors stem from a man younger than 35 who had mild COVID-19 (a few samples of this study predate the infection). Cell type and time point are not known. The CDR3 runs from the conserved cysteine through the conserved F or W. The D gene is left open where the match is weak. Expanded clones are given a class, and other clones once, few, many or no size at all.

J: TRBJ1-3
V: TRBV7-2
size: .
D: .
CDR3: CASSLGSGTGNTIYF
DNA: TGTGCCAGCAGCTTAGGATCGGGGACTGGAAACACCATATATTTT

J: TRBJ2-7
V: TRBV5-1
size: .
D: .
CDR3: CASSLGGTSSYEQYF
DNA: TGCGCCAGCAGCCTGGGTGGGACCTCGTCCTACGAGCAGTACTTC

J: TRBJ1-1
V: TRBV29-1
size: few
D: .
CDR3: CSVLRGMNTEAFF
DNA: TGCAGCGTGCTGCGGGGGATGAACACTGAAGCTTTCTTT

J: TRBJ2-2
V: TRBV29-1
size: few
D: TRBD2
CDR3: CSVEKAGSNTGELFF
DNA: TGCAGCGTTGAGAAAGCGGGATCGAACACCGGGGAGCTGTTTTTT

J: TRBJ2-4
V: TRBV7-2
size: few
D: TRBD2
CDR3: CASSWGGAKNIQYF
DNA: TGTGCCAGCAGCTGGGGGGGTGCCAAAAACATTCAGTACTTC

J: TRBJ2-6
V: TRBV6-5
size: once
D: .
CDR3: CASSIFPGANVLTF
DNA: TGTGCCAGCAGTATCTTCCCTGGGGCCAACGTCCTGACTTTC

J: TRBJ1-2
V: TRBV4-2
size: many
D: TRBD1
CDR3: CASSQPPWAGGANYGYTF
DNA: TGTGCCAGCAGCCAACCTCCCTGGGCAGGGGGTGCGAACTATGGCTACACCTTC

J: TRBJ2-5
V: TRBV2
size: .
D: .
CDR3: CASTAGTRGETQYF
DNA: TGTGCCAGCACTGCCGGGACAAGGGGAGAGACCCAGTACTTC

J: TRBJ1-1
V: TRBV7-3
size: .
D: .
CDR3: CASSSTAFQGEAFF
DNA: TGTGCCAGCAGCTCGACAGCATTTCAGGGTGAAGCTTTCTTT

J: TRBJ1-2
V: TRBV7-2
size: few
D: TRBD1
CDR3: CASSFLLLQGSNYGYTF
DNA: TGTGCCAGCAGCTTCCTACTTTTACAGGGGTCTAACTATGGCTACACCTTC

J: TRBJ1-6
V: TRBV27
size: few
D: .
CDR3: CASSLPGISPLHF
DNA: TGTGCCAGCAGTTTACCGGGGATTTCACCCCTCCACTTT

J: TRBJ1-2
V: TRBV7-9
size: few
D: .
CDR3: CASSAARTNYGYTF
DNA: TGTGCCAGCAGCGCAGCCAGGACTAACTATGGCTACACCTTC

J: TRBJ1-1
V: TRBV7-9
size: few
D: TRBD1
CDR3: CASSPRGTAMEAFF
DNA: TGTGCCAGCAGCCCACGTGGGACAGCGATGGAAGCTTTCTTT

J: TRBJ2-3
V: TRBV29-1
size: .
D: .
CDR3: CSVEMESTDTQYF
DNA: TGCAGCGTTGAAATGGAGAGCACAGATACGCAGTATTTT

J: TRBJ1-2
V: TRBV7-9
size: few
D: TRBD1
CDR3: CASTDDPGDRGRPYYGYTF
DNA: TGTGCCAGCACCGATGACCCCGGGGACAGGGGGCGCCCGTACTATGGCTACACCTTC

J: TRBJ2-2
V: TRBV5-1
size: .
D: .
CDR3: CASSLDGDTGELFF
DNA: TGCGCCAGCAGCTTGGACGGGGACACCGGGGAGCTGTTTTTT

J: TRBJ2-7
V: TRBV6-5
size: .
D: .
CDR3: CASSYSEAIQVYEQYF
DNA: TGTGCCAGCAGTTACTCCGAAGCAATTCAAGTCTACGAGCAGTACTTC

J: TRBJ2-3
V: TRBV7-2
size: few
D: .
CDR3: CASSLEEVATDTQYF
DNA: TGTGCCAGCAGCTTAGAGGAGGTGGCCACAGATACGCAGTATTTT

J: TRBJ1-5
V: TRBV6-4
size: few
D: .
CDR3: CASSESLGQPQHF
DNA: TGTGCCAGCAGTGAAAGTCTGGGACAGCCCCAGCATTTT

J: TRBJ2-3
V: TRBV5-5
size: .
D: .
CDR3: CASTLSGTDTQYF
DNA: TGTGCCAGCACCCTTAGCGGCACAGATACGCAGTATTTT

J: TRBJ2-3
V: TRBV5-1
size: many
D: .
CDR3: CASSSTDSTDTQYF
DNA: TGCGCCAGCAGCTCTACAGACAGCACAGATACGCAGTATTTT

J: TRBJ1-3
V: TRBV7-2
size: few
D: TRBD1
CDR3: CASSPRAGTGNGNTIYF
DNA: TGTGCCAGCAGCCCACGGGCGGGGACAGGGAATGGAAACACCATATATTTT

J: TRBJ2-1
V: TRBV5-1
size: few
D: .
CDR3: CASSSRELSSYNEQFF
DNA: TGCGCCAGCAGCTCCAGGGAGTTGAGCTCCTACAATGAGCAGTTCTTC

J: TRBJ2-1
V: TRBV4-1
size: .
D: TRBD1
CDR3: CASSQKTPGQENNEQFF
DNA: TGCGCCAGCAGCCAGAAGACTCCGGGACAGGAGAACAATGAGCAGTTCTTC

J: TRBJ1-2
V: TRBV7-2
size: .
D: .
CDR3: CASSLAAGQGYTF
DNA: TGTGCCAGCAGCTTAGCGGCAGGTCAAGGCTACACCTTC

J: TRBJ1-2
V: TRBV5-6
size: few
D: TRBD1
CDR3: CASSSEFGTGPYNYGYTF
DNA: TGTGCCAGCAGCTCCGAATTCGGGACAGGGCCTTATAACTATGGCTACACCTTC

J: TRBJ2-1
V: TRBV12-3/TRBV12-4
size: many
D: .
CDR3: CASRARPYNEQFF
DNA: TGTGCCAGCAGGGCGAGGCCGTACAATGAGCAGTTCTTC

J: TRBJ2-2
V: TRBV6-5
size: .
D: .
CDR3: CASSYNRVGTGELFF
DNA: TGTGCCAGCAGTTACAACAGGGTGGGAACCGGGGAGCTGTTTTTT

J: TRBJ2-1
V: TRBV5-1
size: few
D: TRBD1
CDR3: CASSLVATGYNEQFF
DNA: TGCGCCAGCAGCTTGGTGGCGACAGGGTATAATGAGCAGTTCTTC

J: TRBJ1-3
V: TRBV20-1
size: .
D: .
CDR3: CSARGENTIYF
DNA: TGCAGTGCTAGAGGCGAGAACACCATATATTTT

J: TRBJ1-2
V: TRBV7-8
size: many
D: .
CDR3: CASSPAGRGYGYTF
DNA: TGTGCCAGCAGCCCCGCAGGGAGGGGATATGGCTACACCTTC

J: TRBJ2-3
V: TRBV4-1
size: many
D: .
CDR3: CASSLSPGAPLGSTDTQYF
DNA: TGCGCCAGCAGCCTTTCCCCGGGGGCGCCTCTAGGTAGCACAGATACGCAGTATTTT

J: TRBJ1-5
V: TRBV7-8
size: .
D: .
CDR3: CASSPRDFRTPQHF
DNA: TGTGCCAGCAGCCCCCGGGACTTTCGTACGCCCCAGCATTTT

J: TRBJ2-5
V: TRBV7-8
size: many
D: .
CDR3: CASSALGEQETQYF
DNA: TGTGCCAGCAGCGCGCTCGGGGAACAAGAGACCCAGTACTTC

J: TRBJ2-4
V: TRBV5-1
size: .
D: .
CDR3: CASSSRTDNIQYF
DNA: TGCGCCAGCAGCTCCAGGACAGATAACATTCAGTACTTC

J: TRBJ2-3
V: TRBV5-1
size: few
D: .
CDR3: CASSQLAEQGTQYF
DNA: TGCGCCAGCAGCCAACTAGCTGAGCAGGGTACGCAGTATTTT

J: TRBJ2-2
V: TRBV7-2
size: few
D: .
CDR3: CASSVTGPWELFF
DNA: TGTGCCAGCAGCGTGACAGGTCCTTGGGAGCTGTTTTTT

J: TRBJ1-1
V: TRBV7-2
size: many
D: .
CDR3: CASSSQPTGNTEAFF
DNA: TGTGCCAGCAGCTCCCAACCGACAGGGAACACTGAAGCTTTCTTT

J: TRBJ2-2
V: TRBV5-1
size: .
D: .
CDR3: CASSMGLDGNTGELFF
DNA: TGCGCCAGCAGCATGGGGCTCGACGGGAACACCGGGGAGCTGTTTTTT

J: TRBJ1-2
V: TRBV20-1
size: .
D: .
CDR3: CSARDYGLDNYGYTF
DNA: TGCAGTGCTAGAGACTATGGCCTCGATAACTATGGCTACACCTTC

J: TRBJ2-3
V: TRBV7-9
size: few
D: TRBD2
CDR3: CACAQAGGPTDTQYF
DNA: TGTGCCTGCGCCCAAGCGGGGGGACCCACAGATACGCAGTATTTT

J: TRBJ1-1
V: TRBV20-1
size: .
D: TRBD1
CDR3: CSARDRASEAFF
DNA: TGCAGTGCTCGGGACAGGGCCTCTGAAGCTTTCTTT

J: TRBJ1-2
V: TRBV9
size: few
D: TRBD1
CDR3: CASSATGGAYGYTF
DNA: TGTGCCAGCAGCGCGACAGGGGGCGCCTATGGCTACACCTTC

J: TRBJ2-3
V: TRBV20-1
size: few
D: .
CDR3: CSASQVPNTQYF
DNA: TGCAGTGCTAGCCAGGTCCCGAATACGCAGTATTTT

J: TRBJ2-2
V: TRBV13
size: .
D: .
CDR3: CASSPFVGSTGELFF
DNA: TGTGCCAGCAGCCCCTTCGTCGGATCCACCGGGGAGCTGTTTTTT

J: TRBJ2-1
V: TRBV20-1
size: few
D: .
CDR3: CSAGGGGPQFF
DNA: TGCAGTGCTGGAGGGGGGGGCCCTCAGTTCTTC

J: TRBJ2-5
V: TRBV5-1
size: many
D: .
CDR3: CASSLTPGTQYF
DNA: TGCGCCAGCAGCTTGACTCCGGGGACCCAGTACTTC

J: TRBJ2-2
V: TRBV6-6
size: few
D: .
CDR3: CASSSRQANTGELFF
DNA: TGTGCCAGCAGTTCCCGACAGGCGAACACCGGGGAGCTGTTTTTT

J: TRBJ2-3
V: TRBV18
size: .
D: .
CDR3: CASSPDLLRTDTQYF
DNA: TGTGCCAGCTCGCCGGACCTTTTGCGGACAGATACGCAGTATTTT

J: TRBJ2-3
V: TRBV2
size: .
D: .
CDR3: CATKPGADTDTQYF
DNA: TGTGCCACCAAGCCGGGGGCCGACACAGATACGCAGTATTTT